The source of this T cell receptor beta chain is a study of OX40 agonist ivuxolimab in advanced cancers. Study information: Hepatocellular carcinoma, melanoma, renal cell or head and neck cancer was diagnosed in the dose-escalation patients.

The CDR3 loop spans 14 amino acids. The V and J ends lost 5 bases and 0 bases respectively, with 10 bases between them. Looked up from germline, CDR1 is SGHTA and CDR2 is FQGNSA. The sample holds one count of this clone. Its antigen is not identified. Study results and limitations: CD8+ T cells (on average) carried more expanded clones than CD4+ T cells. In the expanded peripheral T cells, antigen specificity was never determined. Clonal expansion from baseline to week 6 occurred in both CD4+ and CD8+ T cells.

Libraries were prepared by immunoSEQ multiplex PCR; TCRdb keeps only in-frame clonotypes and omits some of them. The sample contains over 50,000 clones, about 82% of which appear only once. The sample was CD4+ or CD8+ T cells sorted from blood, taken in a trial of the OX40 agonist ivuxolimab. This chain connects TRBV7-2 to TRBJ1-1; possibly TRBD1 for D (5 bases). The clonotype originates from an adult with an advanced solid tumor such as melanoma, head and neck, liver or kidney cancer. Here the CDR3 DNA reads TGTGCCAGCAGCCGGGGGTCCATGAACACTGAAGCTTTCTTT. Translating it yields CASSRGSMNTEAFF.